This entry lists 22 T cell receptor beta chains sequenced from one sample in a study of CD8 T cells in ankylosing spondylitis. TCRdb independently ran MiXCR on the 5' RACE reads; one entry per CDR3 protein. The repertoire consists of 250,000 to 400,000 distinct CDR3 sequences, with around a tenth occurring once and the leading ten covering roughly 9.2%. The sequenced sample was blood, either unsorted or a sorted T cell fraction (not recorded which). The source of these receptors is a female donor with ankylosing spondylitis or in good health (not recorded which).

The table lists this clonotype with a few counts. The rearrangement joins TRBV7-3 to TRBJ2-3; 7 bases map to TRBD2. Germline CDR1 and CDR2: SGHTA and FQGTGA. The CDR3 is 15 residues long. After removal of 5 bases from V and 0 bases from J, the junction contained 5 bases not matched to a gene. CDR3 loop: CASSRWGGSTDTQYF. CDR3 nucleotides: TGTGCCAGCAGCCGATGGGGGGGTAGCACAGATACGCAGTATTTT.

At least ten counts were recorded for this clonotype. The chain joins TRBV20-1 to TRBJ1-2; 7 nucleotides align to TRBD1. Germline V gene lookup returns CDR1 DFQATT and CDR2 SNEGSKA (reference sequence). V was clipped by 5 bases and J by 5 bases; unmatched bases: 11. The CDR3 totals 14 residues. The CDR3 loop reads CSALTGSRWYGYTF. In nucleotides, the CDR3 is TGCAGTGCTTTGACAGGGTCCCGTTGGTATGGCTACACCTTC.

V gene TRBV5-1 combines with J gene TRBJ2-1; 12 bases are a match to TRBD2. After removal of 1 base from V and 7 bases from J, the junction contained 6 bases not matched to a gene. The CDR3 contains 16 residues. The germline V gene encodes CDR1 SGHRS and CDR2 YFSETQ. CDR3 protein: CASSLRGTSGWNEQFF. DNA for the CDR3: TGCGCCAGCAGCTTGCGGGGGACTAGCGGGTGGAATGAGCAGTTCTTC.

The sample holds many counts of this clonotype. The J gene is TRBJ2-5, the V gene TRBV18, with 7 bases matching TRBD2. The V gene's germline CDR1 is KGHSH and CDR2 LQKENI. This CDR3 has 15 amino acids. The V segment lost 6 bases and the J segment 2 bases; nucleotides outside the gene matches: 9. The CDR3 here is CASSLREGLQETQYF. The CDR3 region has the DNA TGTGCCAGCTCCCTGAGGGAGGGACTACAAGAGACCCAGTACTTC.

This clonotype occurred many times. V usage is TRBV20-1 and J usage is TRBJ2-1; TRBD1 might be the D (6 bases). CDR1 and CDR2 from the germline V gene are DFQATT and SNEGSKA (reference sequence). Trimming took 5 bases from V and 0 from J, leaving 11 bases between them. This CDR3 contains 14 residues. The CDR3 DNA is TGCAGTGCTTTAGGACAGTACTCCTACAATGAGCAGTTCTTC. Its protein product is CSALGQYSYNEQFF.

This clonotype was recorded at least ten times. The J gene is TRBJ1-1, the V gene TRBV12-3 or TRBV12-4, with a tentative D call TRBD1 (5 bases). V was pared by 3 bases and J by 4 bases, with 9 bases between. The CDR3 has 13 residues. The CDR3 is CASSFDSPTEAFF. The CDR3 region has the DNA TGTGCCAGCAGTTTTGACAGCCCCACTGAAGCTTTCTTT.

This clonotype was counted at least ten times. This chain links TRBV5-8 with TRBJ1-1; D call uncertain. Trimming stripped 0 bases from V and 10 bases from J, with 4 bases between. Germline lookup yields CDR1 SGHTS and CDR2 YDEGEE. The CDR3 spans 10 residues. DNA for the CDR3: TGTGCCAGCAGCTTGGGGAGAGCTTTCTTT. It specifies CASSLGRAFF.

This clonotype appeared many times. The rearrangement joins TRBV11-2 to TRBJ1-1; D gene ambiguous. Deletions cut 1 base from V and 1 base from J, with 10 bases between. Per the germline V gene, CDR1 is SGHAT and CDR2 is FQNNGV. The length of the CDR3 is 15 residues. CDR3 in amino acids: CASSLGILGNTEAFF. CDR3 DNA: TGTGCCAGCAGCTTAGGGATCCTGGGGAACACTGAAGCTTTCTTT.

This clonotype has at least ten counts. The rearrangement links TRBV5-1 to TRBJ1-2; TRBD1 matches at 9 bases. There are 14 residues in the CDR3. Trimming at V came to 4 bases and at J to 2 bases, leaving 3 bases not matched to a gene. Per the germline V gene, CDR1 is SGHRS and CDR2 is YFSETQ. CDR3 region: CASSMDRGNYGYTF. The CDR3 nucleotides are TGCGCCAGCAGCATGGACAGGGGAAACTATGGCTACACCTTC.

The CDR3 region is CASSLATTNEQFF. For the CDR3, the DNA is TGTGCCAGCAGCTTAGCAACAACTAATGAGCAGTTCTTC. This chain connects TRBV7-2 to TRBJ2-1; no firm D call. CDR3 length equals 13 residues. CDR1 is SGHTA and CDR2 is FQGNSA in the germline V gene. V lost 0 bases and J 7 bases, leaving 7 bases between the germline ends. Variable domain in full (rest from reference TRBV7-2 and TRBJ2-1): GAGVSQSPSNKVTEKGKDVELRCDPISGHTALYWYRQSLGQGLEFLIYFQGNSAPDKSGLPSDRFSAERTGGSVSTLTIQRTQQEDSAVYLCASSLATTNEQFFGPGTRLTVL.

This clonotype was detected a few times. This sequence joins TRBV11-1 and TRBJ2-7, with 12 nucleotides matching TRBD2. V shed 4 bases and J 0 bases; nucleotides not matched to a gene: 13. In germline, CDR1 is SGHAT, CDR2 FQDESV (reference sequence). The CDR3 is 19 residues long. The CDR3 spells CASSSTAWTSGIGSYEQYF. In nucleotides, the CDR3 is TGTGCCAGCAGCTCCACTGCATGGACTAGCGGGATTGGCTCCTACGAGCAGTACTTC.

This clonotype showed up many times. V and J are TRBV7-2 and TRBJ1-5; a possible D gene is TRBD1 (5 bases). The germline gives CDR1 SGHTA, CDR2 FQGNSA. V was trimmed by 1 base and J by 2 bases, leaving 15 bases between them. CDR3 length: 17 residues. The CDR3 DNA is TGTGCCAGCAGCTTAGTGACAACCGCGGGGGGCAATCAGCCCCAGCATTTT. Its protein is CASSLVTTAGGNQPQHF.

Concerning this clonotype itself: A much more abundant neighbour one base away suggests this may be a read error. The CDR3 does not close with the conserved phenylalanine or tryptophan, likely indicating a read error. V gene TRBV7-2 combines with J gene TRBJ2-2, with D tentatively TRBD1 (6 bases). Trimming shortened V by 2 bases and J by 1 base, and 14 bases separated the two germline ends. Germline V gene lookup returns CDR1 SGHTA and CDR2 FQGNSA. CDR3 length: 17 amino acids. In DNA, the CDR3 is TGTGCCAGCAGCTTAAGAACCGGGACACAGAACACCGGGGAGCTGTTTTCT. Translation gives CASSLRTGTQNTGELFS.

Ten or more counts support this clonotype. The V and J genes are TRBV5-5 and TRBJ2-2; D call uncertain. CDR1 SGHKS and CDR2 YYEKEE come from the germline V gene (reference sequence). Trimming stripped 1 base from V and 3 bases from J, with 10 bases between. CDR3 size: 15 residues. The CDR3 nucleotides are TGTGCCAGCAGCTTGTGGGTACAGTACACCGGGGAGCTGTTTTTT. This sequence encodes CASSLWVQYTGELFF.

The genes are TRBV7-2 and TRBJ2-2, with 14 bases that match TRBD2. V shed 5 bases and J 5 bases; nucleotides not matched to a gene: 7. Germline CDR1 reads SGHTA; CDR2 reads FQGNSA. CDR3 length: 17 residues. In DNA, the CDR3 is TGTGCCAGCAGCCCATGGACTAGCGGGAGGCGGACCGGGGAGCTGTTTTTT. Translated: CASSPWTSGRRTGELFF.

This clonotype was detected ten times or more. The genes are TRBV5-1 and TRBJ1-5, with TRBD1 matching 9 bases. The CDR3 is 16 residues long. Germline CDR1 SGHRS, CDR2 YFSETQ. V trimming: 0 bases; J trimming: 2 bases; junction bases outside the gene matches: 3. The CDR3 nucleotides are TGCGCCAGCAGCTTGGGGACAGGGGATGGCAATCAGCCCCAGCATTTT. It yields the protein CASSLGTGDGNQPQHF.

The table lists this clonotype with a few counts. Here the CDR3 reads CASSTRTGSNEQFF. In DNA form, the CDR3 reads TGTGCCAGCAGCACACGGACAGGGTCCAATGAGCAGTTCTTC. The V call is TRBV11-2, the J call TRBJ2-1, with TRBD1 identical over 8 bases. Germline V gene data show CDR1 as SGHAT and CDR2 as FQNNGV. The ends lost 5 bases at V and 6 bases at J; junction bases unmatched: 6. This CDR3 is built from 14 residues.

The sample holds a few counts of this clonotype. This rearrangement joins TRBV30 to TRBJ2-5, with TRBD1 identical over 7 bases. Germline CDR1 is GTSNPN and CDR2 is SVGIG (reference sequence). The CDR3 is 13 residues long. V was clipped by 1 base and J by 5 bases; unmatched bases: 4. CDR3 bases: TGTGCCTGGAGTGGGTCGGACAGGGAGACCCAGTACTTC. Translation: CAWSGSDRETQYF.

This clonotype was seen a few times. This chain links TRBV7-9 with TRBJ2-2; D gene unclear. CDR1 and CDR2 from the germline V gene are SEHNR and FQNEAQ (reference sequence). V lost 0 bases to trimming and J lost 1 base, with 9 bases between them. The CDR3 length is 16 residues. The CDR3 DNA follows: TGTGCCAGCAGCTTAGCGGTTAGCTTGAACACCGGGGAGCTGTTTTTT. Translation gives CASSLAVSLNTGELFF.

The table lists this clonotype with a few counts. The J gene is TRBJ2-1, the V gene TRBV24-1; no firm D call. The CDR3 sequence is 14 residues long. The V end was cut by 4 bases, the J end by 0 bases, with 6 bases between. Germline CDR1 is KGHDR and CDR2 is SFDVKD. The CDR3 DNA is TGTGCCACCAGTGAGAGGCGCTCCTACAATGAGCAGTTCTTC. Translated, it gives CATSERRSYNEQFF.

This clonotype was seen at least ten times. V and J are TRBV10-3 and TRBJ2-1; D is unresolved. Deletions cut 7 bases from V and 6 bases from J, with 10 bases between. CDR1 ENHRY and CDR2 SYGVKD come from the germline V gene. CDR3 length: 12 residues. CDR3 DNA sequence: TGTGCCATCACTCGGTCCGGCAATGAGCAGTTCTTC. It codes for CAITRSGNEQFF.

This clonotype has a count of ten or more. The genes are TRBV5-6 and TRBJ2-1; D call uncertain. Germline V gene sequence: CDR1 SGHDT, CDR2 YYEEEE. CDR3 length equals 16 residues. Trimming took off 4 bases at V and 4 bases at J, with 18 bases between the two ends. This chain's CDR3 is CASSPLTGGLYNEQFF. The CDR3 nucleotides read TGTGCCAGCAGCCCTCTCACGGGTGGGCTTTACAATGAGCAGTTCTTC.